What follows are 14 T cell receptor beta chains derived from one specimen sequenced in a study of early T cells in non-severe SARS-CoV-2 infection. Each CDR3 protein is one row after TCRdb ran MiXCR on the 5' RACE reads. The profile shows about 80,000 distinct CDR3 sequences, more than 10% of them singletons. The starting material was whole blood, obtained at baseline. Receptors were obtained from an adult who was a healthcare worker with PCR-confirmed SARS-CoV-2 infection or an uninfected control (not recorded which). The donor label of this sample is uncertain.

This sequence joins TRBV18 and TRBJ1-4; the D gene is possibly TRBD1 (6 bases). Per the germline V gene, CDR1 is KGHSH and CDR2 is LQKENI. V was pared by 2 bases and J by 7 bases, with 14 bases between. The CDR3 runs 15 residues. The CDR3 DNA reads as TGTGCCAGCTCACCAGCGCAGGGGCTTAGTGAAAAACTGTTTTTT. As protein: CASSPAQGLSEKLFF.

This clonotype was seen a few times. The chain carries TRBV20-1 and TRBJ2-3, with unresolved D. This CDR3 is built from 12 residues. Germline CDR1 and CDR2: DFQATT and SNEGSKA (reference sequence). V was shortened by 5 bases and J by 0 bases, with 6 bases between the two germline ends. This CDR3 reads CSAAPSTDTQYF. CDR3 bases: TGCAGTGCTGCTCCTAGCACAGATACGCAGTATTTT.

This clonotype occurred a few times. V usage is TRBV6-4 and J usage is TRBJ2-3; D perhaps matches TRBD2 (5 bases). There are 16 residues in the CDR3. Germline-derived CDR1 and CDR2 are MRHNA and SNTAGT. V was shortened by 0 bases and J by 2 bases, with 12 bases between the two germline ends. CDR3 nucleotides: TGTGCCAGCAGTGACTCTCCGGGAATGGTCACAGATACGCAGTATTTT. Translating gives CASSDSPGMVTDTQYF.

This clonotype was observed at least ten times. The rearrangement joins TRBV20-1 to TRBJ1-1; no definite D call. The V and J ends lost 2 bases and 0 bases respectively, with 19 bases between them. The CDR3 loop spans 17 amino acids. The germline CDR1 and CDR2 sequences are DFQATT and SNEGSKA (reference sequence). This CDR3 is CSARSLLRRPMNTEAFF. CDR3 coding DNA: TGCAGTGCTAGATCCTTACTGAGACGGCCCATGAACACTGAAGCTTTCTTT.

The CDR3 coding sequence is TGCAGCGTTGTCGGCCGGGAAGGAGGCACAGATACGCAGTATTTT. Translation gives CSVVGREGGTDTQYF. V is TRBV29-1 and J is TRBJ2-3, with TRBD2 as a possible D gene (5 bases). The CDR3 totals 15 residues. Germline values: CDR1 SQVTM, CDR2 ANQGSEA. V lost 4 bases and J lost 1, with 15 bases in between.

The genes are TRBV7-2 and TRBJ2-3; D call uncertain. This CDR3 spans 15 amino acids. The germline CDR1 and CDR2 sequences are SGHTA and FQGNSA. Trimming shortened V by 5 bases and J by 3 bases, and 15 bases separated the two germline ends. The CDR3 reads CASSLLGAITDTQYF. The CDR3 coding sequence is TGTGCCAGCAGCCTCCTAGGCGCCATTACAGATACGCAGTATTTT.

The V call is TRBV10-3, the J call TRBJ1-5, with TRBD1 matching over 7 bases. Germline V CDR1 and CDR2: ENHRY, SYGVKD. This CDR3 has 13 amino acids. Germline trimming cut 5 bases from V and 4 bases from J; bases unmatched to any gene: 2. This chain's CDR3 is CAISPTGNQPQHF. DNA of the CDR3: TGTGCCATCAGTCCGACAGGGAATCAGCCCCAGCATTTT.

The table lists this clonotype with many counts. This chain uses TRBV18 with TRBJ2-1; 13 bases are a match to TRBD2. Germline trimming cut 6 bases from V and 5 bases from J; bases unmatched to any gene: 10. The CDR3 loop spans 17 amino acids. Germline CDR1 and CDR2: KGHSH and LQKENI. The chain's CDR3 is CASSPGLGLAGNNEQFF. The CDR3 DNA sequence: TGTGCCAGCTCTCCCGGACTGGGACTAGCGGGAAACAATGAGCAGTTCTTC.

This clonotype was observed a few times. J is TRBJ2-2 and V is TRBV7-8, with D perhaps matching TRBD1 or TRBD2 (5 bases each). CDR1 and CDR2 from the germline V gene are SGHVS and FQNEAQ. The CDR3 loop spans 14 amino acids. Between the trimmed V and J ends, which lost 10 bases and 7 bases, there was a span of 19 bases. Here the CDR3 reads CAIHFWGRSGELFF. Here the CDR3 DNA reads TGTGCCATCCACTTTTGGGGACGAAGCGGGGAGCTGTTTTTT.

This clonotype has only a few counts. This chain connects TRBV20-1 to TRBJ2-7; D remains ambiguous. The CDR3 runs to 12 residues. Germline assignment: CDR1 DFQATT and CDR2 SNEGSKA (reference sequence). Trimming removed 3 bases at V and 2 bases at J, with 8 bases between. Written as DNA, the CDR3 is TGCAGTGCTAGTATAAATGCCTACGAGCAGTACTTC. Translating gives CSASINAYEQYF.

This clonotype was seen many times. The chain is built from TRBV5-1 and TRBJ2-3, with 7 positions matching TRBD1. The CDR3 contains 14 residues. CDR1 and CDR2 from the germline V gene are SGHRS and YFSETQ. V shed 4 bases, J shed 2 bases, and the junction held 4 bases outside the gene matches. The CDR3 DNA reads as TGCGCCAGCAGCCCCGGACAGGTCACAGATACGCAGTATTTT. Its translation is CASSPGQVTDTQYF.

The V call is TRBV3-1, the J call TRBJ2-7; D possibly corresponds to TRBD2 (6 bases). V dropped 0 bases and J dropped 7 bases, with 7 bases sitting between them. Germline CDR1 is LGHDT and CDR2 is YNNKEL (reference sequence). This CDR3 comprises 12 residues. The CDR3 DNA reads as TGTGCCAGCAGCCAAGATGCGGGGGAGCAGTACTTC. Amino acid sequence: CASSQDAGEQYF.

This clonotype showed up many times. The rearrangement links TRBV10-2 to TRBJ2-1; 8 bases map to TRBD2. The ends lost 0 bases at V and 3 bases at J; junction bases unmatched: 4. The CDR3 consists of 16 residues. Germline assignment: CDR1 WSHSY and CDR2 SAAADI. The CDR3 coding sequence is TGCGCCAGCAGTGAGTCAGGACTAGCATACTACAATGAGCAGTTCTTC. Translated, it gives CASSESGLAYYNEQFF.

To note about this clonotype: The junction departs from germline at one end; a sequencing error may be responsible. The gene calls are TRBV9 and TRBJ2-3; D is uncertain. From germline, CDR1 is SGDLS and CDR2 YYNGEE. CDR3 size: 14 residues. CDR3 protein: CTSSPYGAGDTQYF. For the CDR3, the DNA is TGTACCAGCAGCCCCTACGGCGCCGGAGATACGCAGTATTTT.